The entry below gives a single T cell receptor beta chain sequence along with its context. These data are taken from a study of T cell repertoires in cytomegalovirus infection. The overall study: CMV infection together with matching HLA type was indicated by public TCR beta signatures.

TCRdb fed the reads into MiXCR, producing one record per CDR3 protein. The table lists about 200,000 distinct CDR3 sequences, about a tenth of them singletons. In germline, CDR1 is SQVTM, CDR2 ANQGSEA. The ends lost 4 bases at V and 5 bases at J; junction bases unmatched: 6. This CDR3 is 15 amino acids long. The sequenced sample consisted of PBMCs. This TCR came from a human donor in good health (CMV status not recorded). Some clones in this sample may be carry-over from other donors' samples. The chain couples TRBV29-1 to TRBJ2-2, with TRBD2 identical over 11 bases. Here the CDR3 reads CSVGALAGGTGELFF. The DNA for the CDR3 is TGCAGCGTTGGAGCGCTAGCGGGAGGAACCGGGGAGCTGTTTTTT.